The 6 T cell receptor beta chains given below trace back to one sample, sequenced in a study of cytomegalovirus exposure and HLA in healthy donors. The PCR made use of 60 Vbeta and 13 Jbeta primers. Repertoires were generated with immunoSEQ multiplex PCR, while TCRdb's copy carries only in-frame clones and drops some. The table records 250,000 or so clones, more than 75% of them present only once. Material for sequencing was PBMCs. These receptors were taken from a human donor in good health.

The chain uses TRBV28 and TRBJ1-2, with TRBD1 matching 12 bases. The CDR3 is 14 amino acids. With V trimmed by 5 bases and J by 4 bases, 2 bases remained unmatched. From germline, CDR1 is MDHEN and CDR2 SYDVKM. CDR3 DNA: TGTGCCAGCAGTCAGGGACAGGGGGCCTATGGCTACACCTTC. Its protein product is CASSQGQGAYGYTF.

This CDR3 is CASSVLPTPGTEAFF. The CDR3 DNA reads TGTGCCAGCAGTGTCCTCCCGACCCCAGGAACCGAAGCTTTCTTT. The chain employs TRBV2 and TRBJ1-1; no clear D. There are 15 residues in the CDR3. V was shortened by 4 bases and J by 8 bases, with 20 bases between the two germline ends. Looked up from germline, CDR1 is SNHLY and CDR2 is FYNNEI. Full variable domain (remainder filled in from reference TRBV2 and TRBJ1-1): EPEVTQTPSHQVTQMGQEVILRCVPISNHLYFYWYRQILGQKVEFLVSFYNNEISEKSEIFDDQFSVERPDGSNFTLKIRSTKLEDSAMYFCASSVLPTPGTEAFFGQGTRLTVV.

The V and J genes are TRBV9 and TRBJ1-2; D perhaps matches TRBD1 (6 bases). Trimming removed 0 bases from V and 4 bases from J, with 19 bases in between. This CDR3 has 17 amino acids. CDR1 is SGDLS and CDR2 is YYNGEE in the germline V gene. Written as DNA, the CDR3 is TGTGCCAGCAGCGTAGCTCTGACAGGAACATTTGGCTATGGCTACACCTTC. This sequence encodes CASSVALTGTFGYGYTF.

This clone was seen a handful of times. V gene TRBV5-6 combines with J gene TRBJ2-1; D is uncertain. The CDR3 covers 12 residues. Trimming pared 4 bases from V and 7 bases from J, leaving 9 bases between. From germline, CDR1 is SGHDT and CDR2 YYEEEE. CDR3: CASSLYNNEQFF. The CDR3 region has the DNA TGTGCCAGCAGCCTTTATAATAATGAGCAGTTCTTC.

The CDR3 reads CASSPGTGFLQYF. CDR3 DNA: TGCGCCAGCAGCCCCGGGACAGGGTTCTTGCAGTACTTC. The chain joins TRBV10-1 to TRBJ2-7, with TRBD1 identical over 9 bases. The CDR3 has 13 amino acids. Trimming took 6 bases from V and 9 from J; bases not matched to a gene: 9. Germline loops: CDR1 WNHNN, CDR2 SYGVQD (reference sequence).

The chain recombines TRBV19 with TRBJ2-7, with 9 bases fitting TRBD2. J lost 3 bases, V lost 0 bases, and 6 bases had no gene match. Per the germline V gene, CDR1 is LNHDA and CDR2 is SQIVND (reference sequence). The CDR3 has 16 residues. The CDR3 DNA follows: TGTGCCAGTAGTATAGATCGGGCTAGCGGGAACTACGAGCAGTACTTC. It is translated as CASSIDRASGNYEQYF.